These 27 T cell receptor beta chains came from one sample sequenced in a study of T cells after yellow fever vaccination. TCRdb reprocessed the 5' RACE reads with MiXCR, giving one entry per CDR3 protein. The repertoire holds approximately 260,000 distinct CDR3 sequences, with roughly 5.6% as singletons. Sequenced material: CD4+ T cells sorted from PBMCs, taken on the day of the yellow fever booster vaccination. The source of these receptors is a man aged 18 to 29 who received the YFV17D yellow fever vaccine.

This clonotype was seen more than once but under ten times. The chain joins TRBV12-5 to TRBJ2-3; D unclear. The CDR3 has 12 amino acids. Trimming removed 6 bases at V and 2 bases at J, with 6 bases between. The germline V gene encodes CDR1 LGHNT and CDR2 FRNRAP. DNA for the CDR3: TGTGCTAGTGGCCCCCTCACAGATACGCAGTATTTT. Encoded protein: CASGPLTDTQYF.

CDR3 DNA: TGTGCCAGCAGCCTGACAGGGGGCATGGATTCACCCCTCCACTTT. This codes for CASSLTGGMDSPLHF. The chain employs TRBV7-2 and TRBJ1-6, with 10 bases lining up with TRBD1. The CDR3 loop spans 15 amino acids. Looked up from germline, CDR1 is SGHTA and CDR2 is FQGNSA. V dropped 5 bases and J dropped 8; count of bases not matched to a gene: 6.

This clonotype came up a few times. The V gene is TRBV3-1, the J gene TRBJ2-5, with TRBD2 identical over 7 bases. This CDR3 is 14 amino acids long. Germline CDR1 reads LGHDT; CDR2 reads YNNKEL (reference sequence). J lost 2 bases, V lost 4 bases, and 4 bases had no gene match. CDR3 amino acids: CASSRLAVQETQYF. CDR3 nucleotides: TGTGCCAGCAGCCGGCTAGCGGTTCAAGAGACCCAGTACTTC.

This clonotype was detected ten times or more. J is TRBJ2-3 and V is TRBV10-3; no definite D call. Germline V lookup: CDR1 ENHRY, CDR2 SYGVKD. The V gene lost 4 bases and the J gene lost 0 bases, with 5 bases spanning the gap. The CDR3 contains 13 residues. The CDR3 spells CAISVPSTDTQYF. For the CDR3, the DNA is TGTGCCATCAGTGTTCCTAGCACAGATACGCAGTATTTT.

Ten or more counts support this clonotype. The chain is built from TRBV7-2 and TRBJ2-7; 10 bases map to TRBD1. The CDR3 spans 15 residues. J gave up 0 bases and V 2 bases, and 1 base lay outside the gene matches. Germline values: CDR1 SGHTA, CDR2 FQGNSA. CDR3 nucleotide sequence: TGTGCCAGCAGCTTACGGACAGGGGGCTCCTACGAGCAGTACTTC. It is translated as CASSLRTGGSYEQYF.

The V and J genes are TRBV5-4 and TRBJ1-6, with 8 bases matching TRBD1. V was pared by 4 bases and J by 8 bases, with 5 bases of the junction left unmatched. The CDR3 is made up of 14 amino acids. Germline V gene sequence: CDR1 SGHNT, CDR2 YYREEE (reference sequence). In nucleotides, the CDR3 is TGTGCCAGCAGCCTGACAGGGGCGGATTCACCCCTCCACTTT. Protein product: CASSLTGADSPLHF.

This chain connects TRBV20-1 to TRBJ1-1, with D tentatively TRBD1 (6 bases). V was trimmed by 5 bases and J by 1 base, leaving 20 bases between them. CDR3 length: 16 amino acids. Germline lookup yields CDR1 DFQATT and CDR2 SNEGSKA (reference sequence). Here the CDR3 DNA reads TGCAGTGCTGGAAGAACCCCACCGACAGGGAACACTGAAGCTTTCTTT. It specifies CSAGRTPPTGNTEAFF.

This clonotype has more than one count but fewer than ten. V gene TRBV4-2 combines with J gene TRBJ2-1; 11 nucleotides match TRBD2. Germline values: CDR1 LGHNA, CDR2 YNFKEQ. There are 15 residues in the CDR3. Unmatched junction bases numbered 6, after V lost 3 bases and J lost 8 bases. The CDR3 here is CASSQTSGVRYEQFF. In DNA form, the CDR3 reads TGTGCCAGCAGCCAGACTAGCGGGGTTCGATATGAGCAGTTCTTC.

The V and J genes are TRBV7-2 and TRBJ2-1, with D perhaps TRBD1 (6 bases). The CDR3 spans 15 residues. V shed 5 bases and J shed 13 bases, with 24 bases lying between them. The germline V gene encodes CDR1 SGHTA and CDR2 FQGNSA. The CDR3 sequence: CASSRRTDAYYHQFF. In DNA, the CDR3 is TGTGCCAGCAGCCGCCGGACAGATGCCTATTACCACCAGTTCTTC.

This clonotype was seen at least ten times. The chain has TRBV5-1 and TRBJ2-1, with 10 bases identical to TRBD2. This CDR3 has 16 amino acids. The V gene end was trimmed by 3 bases and the J gene end by 3 bases; junction bases not matched to a gene: 6. CDR1 and CDR2 from the germline V gene are SGHRS and YFSETQ. CDR3 residues: CASSSSSGGHYNEQFF. The CDR3 DNA is TGCGCCAGCAGCTCCTCTAGCGGGGGCCACTACAATGAGCAGTTCTTC.

This clonotype was detected many times. This sequence joins TRBV29-1 and TRBJ2-1; TRBD2 might be the D (5 bases). Germline lookup yields CDR1 SQVTM and CDR2 ANQGSEA. This CDR3 contains 12 residues. The V end lost 7 bases, the J end lost 4 bases, and 11 bases lay between the germline ends. CDR3 bases: TGCAGCGGGGTGAGGGTGTACAATGAGCAGTTCTTC. Translating gives CSGVRVYNEQFF.

Concerning this clonotype: A much larger clone lies one base from this, so it may be a read error. The gene calls are TRBV4-1 and TRBJ2-7; D not resolved. Germline-derived CDR1 and CDR2 are MGHRA and YSYEKL. Trimming took off 3 bases at V and 4 bases at J, with 13 bases between the two ends. The CDR3 runs to 14 residues. The DNA of the CDR3 is TGCGCCAGCAGCCATCCAGCCCGGAGATACGAGCAGTACGTC. It yields the protein CASSHPARRYEQYV.

This clonotype occurred a few times. V is TRBV12-3 or TRBV12-4 and J is TRBJ1-2; TRBD1 aligns across 7 bases. The CDR3 runs to 13 residues. V was clipped by 4 bases and J by 7 bases; unmatched bases: 6. The CDR3 DNA follows: TGTGCCAGCAGTTCCGGACAGGTCGCTGGCTACACCTTC. Its translation: CASSSGQVAGYTF.

This clonotype was recorded many times. The chain couples TRBV21-1 to TRBJ2-7; the D call of TRBD1 is as the table states it, not checked on the DNA. TRBV21-1 is designated a pseudogene. The CDR3 has 17 residues. For the CDR3, the DNA is TGTGCCAGCAGCAAGTCCCCTCCCGGGACAGGGAGAACAGGGCAGTACGTC. Its protein is CASSKSPPGTGRTGQYV.

This clonotype was observed many times. The J gene is TRBJ2-3, the V gene TRBV7-9; TRBD2 matches 8 bases. Trimming took 8 bases from V and 1 from J; bases not matched to a gene: 2. This CDR3 comprises 13 residues. Germline V gene data show CDR1 as SEHNR and CDR2 as FQNEAQ (reference sequence). The CDR3 region is CASGTRGTDTQYF. CDR3 nucleotide sequence: TGTGCCAGCGGGACTAGGGGCACAGATACGCAGTATTTT.

The sample holds a few counts of this clonotype. The V call is TRBV19, the J call TRBJ1-2; D unresolved. The ends were cut back, 3 bases at V and 4 bases at J, with 12 bases in the middle. The CDR3 loop spans 14 amino acids. Germline CDR1 reads LNHDA; CDR2 reads SQIVND (reference sequence). CDR3: CASSIPPGVYGYTF. CDR3 in DNA: TGTGCCAGTAGTATTCCTCCCGGCGTCTATGGCTACACCTTC.

In its sample, this clonotype was seen many times. V and J are TRBV5-6 and TRBJ2-1, with D possibly being TRBD2 (6 bases). Germline CDR1 and CDR2: SGHDT and YYEEEE. The V end was cut by 1 base, the J end by 3 bases, with 11 bases between. This CDR3 comprises 15 residues. The CDR3 DNA sequence: TGTGCCAGCAGCTTGCGCGGGGAGATCTACAATGAGCAGTTCTTC. Its protein product is CASSLRGEIYNEQFF. Looking up the rest from reference TRBV5-6 and TRBJ2-1 gives the full variable domain: DAGVTQSPTHLIKTRGQQVTLRCSPKSGHDTVSWYQQALGQGPQFIFQYYEEEERQRGNFPDRFSGHQFPNYSSELNVNALLLGDSALYLCASSLRGEIYNEQFFGPGTRLTVL.

This clonotype was recorded at least ten times. The chain uses TRBV5-6 and TRBJ2-2, with D perhaps being TRBD1 or TRBD2 (5 bases each). V lost 0 bases to trimming and J lost 4 bases, with 7 bases between them. This CDR3 is built from 14 residues. Germline V gene data show CDR1 as SGHDT and CDR2 as YYEEEE. For the CDR3, the DNA is TGTGCCAGCAGCTTGGCGGGGCTCACCGGGGAGCTGTTTTTT. Protein: CASSLAGLTGELFF.

J is TRBJ2-7 and V is TRBV20-1, with D possibly being TRBD1 (5 bases). The V and J ends lost 5 bases and 5 bases respectively, with 10 bases between them. Per the germline V gene, CDR1 is DFQATT and CDR2 is SNEGSKA (reference sequence). The CDR3 sequence is 11 residues long. For the CDR3, the DNA is TGCAGTGCTGCTCAGGGTAACGAGCAGTACGTC. It is translated as CSAAQGNEQYV.

This clonotype was seen repeatedly, ten times or more. The chain couples TRBV7-9 to TRBJ1-2, with D possibly matching TRBD1 (6 bases). Germline V gene data show CDR1 as SEHNR and CDR2 as FQNEAQ (reference sequence). Trimming removed 1 base from V and 12 bases from J, with 12 bases in between. CDR3 length equals 12 residues. This CDR3 is CASSLVAGDDTF. For the CDR3, the DNA is TGTGCCAGCAGCTTAGTAGCAGGGGACGACACCTTC.

This clonotype has just a few counts. V gene TRBV7-3 combines with J gene TRBJ1-5, with TRBD1 matching over 7 bases. V lost 5 bases, J lost 0 bases, and 13 bases stayed unmatched. Per the germline V gene, CDR1 is SGHTA and CDR2 is FQGTGA. The CDR3 is made up of 18 amino acids. CDR3: CASSHAGGQRPSNQPQHF. In DNA form, the CDR3 reads TGTGCCAGCAGCCACGCGGGGGGACAGCGTCCTAGCAATCAGCCCCAGCATTTT.

V usage is TRBV20-1 and J usage is TRBJ2-3; TRBD2 matches 8 bases. Per the germline V gene, CDR1 is DFQATT and CDR2 is SNEGSKA (reference sequence). J lost 2 bases, V lost 4 bases, and 5 bases had no gene match. This CDR3 is 14 amino acids long. The CDR3 region has the DNA TGCAGTGCTAAGCGGGGGCCTTACACAGATACGCAGTATTTT. Encoded protein: CSAKRGPYTDTQYF.

This clonotype was recorded a few times. The chain employs TRBV20-1 and TRBJ1-2, with TRBD1 matching 11 bases. There are 12 residues in the CDR3. V trimming: 7 bases; J trimming: 5 bases; junction bases outside the gene matches: 3. CDR1 and CDR2 (germline): DFQATT, SNEGSKA (reference sequence). CDR3 bases: TGCAGTGGGACAGGGGGCGAGTATGGCTACACCTTC. Its translation is CSGTGGEYGYTF.

This clonotype was observed a few times. This chain uses TRBV5-1 with TRBJ1-4; 9 bases are shared with TRBD1. J was trimmed by 7 bases and V by 5 bases; bases with no gene match: 6. The germline gives CDR1 SGHRS, CDR2 YFSETQ. The CDR3 totals 14 residues. The CDR3 sequence is CASSTTGQGEKLFF. The CDR3 nucleotides are TGCGCCAGCAGTACTACGGGACAGGGTGAAAAACTGTTTTTT. Using reference TRBV5-1 and TRBJ1-4 for the parts outside the CDR3, the full variable domain is KAGVTQTPRYLIKTRGQQVTLSCSPISGHRSVSWYQQTPGQGLQFLFEYFSETQRNKGNFPGRFSGRQFSNSRSEMNVSTLELGDSALYLCASSTTGQGEKLFFGSGTQLSVL.

This clonotype was seen more than once but under ten times. The chain is built from TRBV6-5 and TRBJ2-7; D gene unclear. V was pared by 6 bases and J by 0 bases, with 15 bases between. Germline loops: CDR1 MNHEY, CDR2 SVGAGI. This CDR3 has 15 residues. The CDR3 reads CASRDGLLSSYEQYF. CDR3 DNA: TGTGCCAGCAGAGACGGGCTGCTGAGCTCCTACGAGCAGTACTTC.

This clonotype was counted ten times or more. J is TRBJ2-7 and V is TRBV21-1; TRBD2, the table's D call, lacks a check against the DNA. TRBV21-1 is a known pseudogene. CDR3 length equals 13 residues. Written as DNA, the CDR3 is TGTGCCGGCACTAGCGGGGGAGTCTACGAGCAGTACGTC. It codes for CAGTSGGVYEQYV.

This clonotype was picked up a small number of times. J is TRBJ1-2 and V is TRBV6-5, with no clear D. The germline V gene encodes CDR1 MNHEY and CDR2 SVGAGI. CDR3 length: 13 amino acids. Trimming took 5 bases from V and 2 from J, leaving 9 bases between them. The CDR3 spells CASSTIRNYGYTF. The CDR3 DNA is TGTGCCAGCAGTACGATCAGAAACTATGGCTACACCTTC.